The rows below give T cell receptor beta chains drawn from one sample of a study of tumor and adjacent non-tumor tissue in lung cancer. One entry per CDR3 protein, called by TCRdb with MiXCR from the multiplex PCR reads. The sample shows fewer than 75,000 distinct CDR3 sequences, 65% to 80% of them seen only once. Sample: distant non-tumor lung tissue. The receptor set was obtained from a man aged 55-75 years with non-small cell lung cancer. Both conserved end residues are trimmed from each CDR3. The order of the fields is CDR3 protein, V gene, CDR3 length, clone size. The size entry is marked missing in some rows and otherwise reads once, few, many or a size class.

CDR3 protein: ASSPGTSDEQS
V gene: TRBV5-4
CDR3 length: 11
clone size: -

CDR3 protein: ASSQRQFSSYNEQS
V gene: TRBV14
CDR3 length: 14
clone size: -

CDR3 protein: ASSPRTRLVGETAELF
V gene: TRBV4-1
CDR3 length: 16
clone size: -

CDR3 protein: ASTLGSGKAGELF
V gene: TRBV11-2
CDR3 length: 13
clone size: few

CDR3 protein: SEGTRGTDEKLF
V gene: TRBV29-1
CDR3 length: 12
clone size: -

CDR3 protein: SYIVHTQY
V gene: TRBV29-1
CDR3 length: 8
clone size: few

CDR3 protein: ASSYSRRETVEQH
V gene: TRBV6-5
CDR3 length: 13
clone size: -

CDR3 protein: ARTEGQSLNQAQH
V gene: TRBV6-1
CDR3 length: 13
clone size: -

CDR3 protein: ASSFRTDSYEQH
V gene: TRBV5-6
CDR3 length: 12
clone size: once

CDR3 protein: ASSYSGDSQETQY
V gene: TRBV6-5
CDR3 length: 13
clone size: -

CDR3 protein: SVRGPQNTQY
V gene: TRBV20-1
CDR3 length: 10
clone size: -

CDR3 protein: ASSVTGRTDTQY
V gene: TRBV9
CDR3 length: 12
clone size: -

CDR3 protein: ASSKDRVADTQY
V gene: TRBV7-8
CDR3 length: 12
clone size: -

CDR3 protein: AGSQLWHQLY
V gene: TRBV4-1
CDR3 length: 10
clone size: -

CDR3 protein: ASSGAGAGTQY
V gene: TRBV6-6
CDR3 length: 11
clone size: -

CDR3 protein: ASSFRNAYERY
V gene: TRBV12-3/TRBV12-4
CDR3 length: 11
clone size: -

CDR3 protein: ASNPRGGATDTQY
V gene: TRBV7-9
CDR3 length: 13
clone size: -

CDR3 protein: ASSQDTQDTQY
V gene: TRBV5-6
CDR3 length: 11
clone size: -

CDR3 protein: TTTYRGEGADTQY
V gene: TRBV4-2
CDR3 length: 13
clone size: -

CDR3 protein: SVEGGSGVLYEQY
V gene: TRBV29-1
CDR3 length: 13
clone size: -

CDR3 protein: ARSPTSGSVNEQF
V gene: TRBV5-4
CDR3 length: 13
clone size: -

CDR3 protein: SVEAGGGELF
V gene: TRBV29-1
CDR3 length: 10
clone size: few

CDR3 protein: ASSLAGWAGGPYNDQF
V gene: TRBV5-1
CDR3 length: 16
clone size: -

CDR3 protein: ASNEQNYGYT
V gene: TRBV6-1
CDR3 length: 10
clone size: many

CDR3 protein: ASSYGGSNQETQY
V gene: TRBV6-6
CDR3 length: 13
clone size: -

CDR3 protein: SDRIPGQGTDTQY
V gene: TRBV20-1
CDR3 length: 13
clone size: once

CDR3 protein: SARFEGDYT
V gene: TRBV29-1
CDR3 length: 9
clone size: -

CDR3 protein: GVEAWENNEQL
V gene: TRBV29-1
CDR3 length: 11
clone size: -

CDR3 protein: ASRQDQRADGYT
V gene: TRBV4-2
CDR3 length: 12
clone size: -

CDR3 protein: ATSESDNSYDQY
V gene: TRBV24-1
CDR3 length: 12
clone size: -

CDR3 protein: VSSYEAWSIGGYT
V gene: TRBV6-5
CDR3 length: 13
clone size: once

CDR3 protein: ARSLFGASSSTDTQY
V gene: TRBV5-6
CDR3 length: 15
clone size: -

CDR3 protein: SASKFRSPSYNEQF
V gene: TRBV20-1
CDR3 length: 14
clone size: -

CDR3 protein: SVDLRGREETQY
V gene: TRBV29-1
CDR3 length: 12
clone size: -

CDR3 protein: AGSPTGGRDEHY
V gene: TRBV4-2
CDR3 length: 12
clone size: -

CDR3 protein: ASSHTSGIDELF
V gene: TRBV11-1
CDR3 length: 12
clone size: -

CDR3 protein: ASSPTTNGSDNEQF
V gene: TRBV18
CDR3 length: 14
clone size: -

CDR3 protein: ASFTSGTYEEY
V gene: TRBV6-1
CDR3 length: 11
clone size: -

CDR3 protein: ASRQSCRANYGYT
V gene: TRBV6-2/TRBV6-3
CDR3 length: 13
clone size: -

CDR3 protein: ASCELAVVTGELF
V gene: TRBV6-1
CDR3 length: 13
clone size: -

CDR3 protein: ASSSPGQGLYCYT
V gene: TRBV6-5
CDR3 length: 13
clone size: few

CDR3 protein: ASSQIEQKHTGELF
V gene: TRBV7-3
CDR3 length: 14
clone size: -

CDR3 protein: ASSLWTSGTRVGVNEQF
V gene: TRBV5-1
CDR3 length: 17
clone size: -

CDR3 protein: CVYTGISSYEQY
V gene: TRBV29-1
CDR3 length: 12
clone size: -

CDR3 protein: SVEPVRTGELTEVF
V gene: TRBV29-1
CDR3 length: 14
clone size: -

CDR3 protein: ACSRIAEETQY
V gene: TRBV6-4
CDR3 length: 11
clone size: -

CDR3 protein: ANSPGTRGEYNEQF
V gene: TRBV11-1
CDR3 length: 14
clone size: -

CDR3 protein: ASSFGTRGKEQF
V gene: TRBV11-3
CDR3 length: 12
clone size: -

CDR3 protein: ASSLSPQDTQY
V gene: TRBV12-3/TRBV12-4
CDR3 length: 11
clone size: -

CDR3 protein: ASSIRDSLAGELF
V gene: TRBV5-4
CDR3 length: 13
clone size: -

CDR3 protein: ASSKPGQGHTKYGYT
V gene: TRBV28
CDR3 length: 15
clone size: once

CDR3 protein: ASTQGLNTGELF
V gene: TRBV10-2
CDR3 length: 12
clone size: -

CDR3 protein: SVRGSAGGHSIDTQY
V gene: TRBV20-1
CDR3 length: 15
clone size: -

CDR3 protein: RAGGTGYEQY
V gene: TRBV29-1
CDR3 length: 10
clone size: -

CDR3 protein: ASSLRVILVNDQF
V gene: TRBV11-1
CDR3 length: 13
clone size: once

CDR3 protein: ASSQERTSGSLPY
V gene: TRBV4-1
CDR3 length: 13
clone size: many

CDR3 protein: ASSLDGMTGSDQPQH
V gene: TRBV11-2
CDR3 length: 15
clone size: once

CDR3 protein: ANSPISQRTDTQY
V gene: TRBV7-9
CDR3 length: 13
clone size: -

CDR3 protein: SVLTGTPVKLF
V gene: TRBV29-1
CDR3 length: 11
clone size: -

CDR3 protein: ASSYGQGCAYEQY
V gene: TRBV6-5
CDR3 length: 13
clone size: -